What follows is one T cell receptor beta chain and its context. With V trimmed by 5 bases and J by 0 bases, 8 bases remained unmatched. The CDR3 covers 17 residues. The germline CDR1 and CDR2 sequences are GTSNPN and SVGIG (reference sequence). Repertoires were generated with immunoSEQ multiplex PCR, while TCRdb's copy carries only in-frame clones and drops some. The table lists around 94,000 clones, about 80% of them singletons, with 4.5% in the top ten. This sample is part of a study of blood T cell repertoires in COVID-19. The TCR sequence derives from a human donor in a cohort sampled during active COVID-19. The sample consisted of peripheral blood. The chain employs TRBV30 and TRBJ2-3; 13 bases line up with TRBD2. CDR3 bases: TGTGCCTGGCTTAAATCGACTAGCGGGGGGAGCACAGATACGCAGTATTTT. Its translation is CAWLKSTSGGSTDTQYF.